These 30 T cell receptor beta chains were all obtained from the same sample, sequenced in a study of CD8 T cells in ankylosing spondylitis. TCRdb re-called the 5' RACE reads through MiXCR, storing one row per CDR3 protein. The repertoire holds about 130,000 distinct CDR3 sequences, with 5.5% to 7.5% as singletons. Sequenced input: blood, either unsorted or a sorted T cell fraction (not recorded which). The receptor source for this set is a female donor with ankylosing spondylitis or in good health (not recorded which).

The table lists this clonotype with many counts. V and J are TRBV6-5 and TRBJ2-5; no firm D call. Germline CDR1 MNHEY, CDR2 SVGAGI. V was cut by 4 bases and J by 5 bases, with 8 bases left in between. The CDR3 is 12 residues long. CDR3 amino acids: CASSSLGETQYF. DNA for the CDR3: TGTGCCAGCAGTTCCCTCGGGGAGACCCAGTACTTC.

This clonotype was seen many times. The genes are TRBV20-1 and TRBJ1-2; D possibly corresponds to TRBD1 (5 bases). This CDR3 has 14 amino acids. Trimming removed 0 bases at V and 5 bases at J, with 13 bases between. Germline lookup yields CDR1 DFQATT and CDR2 SNEGSKA (reference sequence). The CDR3 reads CSARETTARYGYTF. CDR3 DNA sequence: TGCAGTGCTAGAGAAACGACAGCGAGGTATGGCTACACCTTC.

The sample holds a few counts of this clonotype. A read error may produce the germline difference seen at one junction end. The genes are TRBV12-3 or TRBV12-4 and TRBJ2-1; 13 bases fit TRBD2. The CDR3 runs to 18 residues. The CDR3 DNA reads as TGTGCCATCAGTTCGGAGACTAGCGGGGGGCAATCCTACAATGAGCAGTTCTTC. Residues: CAISSETSGGQSYNEQFF.

V gene TRBV2 combines with J gene TRBJ1-1; 8 positions match TRBD1. The CDR3 contains 13 residues. Germline CDR1 and CDR2: SNHLY and FYNNEI. The junction had 3 bases not matched to a gene; V was cut back by 8 bases and J by 1 base. The CDR3 region is CASGDRRNTEAFF. Here the CDR3 DNA reads TGTGCCAGCGGGGACAGGAGGAACACTGAAGCTTTCTTT.

This clonotype has a count of ten or more. V is TRBV20-1 and J is TRBJ1-5, with 9 nucleotides matching TRBD1. The CDR3 totals 15 residues. Looked up from germline, CDR1 is DFQATT and CDR2 is SNEGSKA (reference sequence). Trimming took 3 bases from V and 6 from J; bases not matched to a gene: 9. CDR3 sequence reads: CSASSDRGRGQPQHF. CDR3 DNA: TGCAGTGCTAGCTCGGACAGGGGCAGGGGTCAGCCCCAGCATTTT.

This clonotype was counted at least ten times. The rearrangement joins TRBV6-1 to TRBJ1-2; D is ambiguous. Germline V gene data show CDR1 as MNHNS and CDR2 as SASEGT. This CDR3 spans 12 amino acids. V gave up 1 base and J gave up 8 bases, with 8 bases separating them. The chain's CDR3 is CASSEEGWGYTF. CDR3 coding DNA: TGTGCCAGCAGTGAAGAAGGTTGGGGCTACACCTTC.

This rearrangement joins TRBV7-2 to TRBJ1-2; 7 nucleotides match TRBD1. CDR3 length: 14 amino acids. CDR1 and CDR2 (germline): SGHTA, FQGNSA. The ends lost 3 bases at V and 7 bases at J; junction bases unmatched: 8. Here the CDR3 DNA reads TGTGCCAGCAGCTTCCGTCAACAGGGGCCTGGCTACACCTTC. Amino acid sequence: CASSFRQQGPGYTF. The full variable domain, rest sourced from reference TRBV7-2 and TRBJ1-2, is GAGVSQSPSNKVTEKGKDVELRCDPISGHTALYWYRQSLGQGLEFLIYFQGNSAPDKSGLPSDRFSAERTGGSVSTLTIQRTQQEDSAVYLCASSFRQQGPGYTFGSGTRLTVV.

This clonotype was counted once. The CDR3 nucleotides are TGTGCCTGGAGTCCCGGACTAGCGGGGACTCAGTTCTTC. Translating gives CAWSPGLAGTQFF. This chain uses TRBV30 with TRBJ2-1, with TRBD2 matching 12 bases. This CDR3 has 13 residues. Trimming cost V 2 bases and J 13 bases; bases outside gene matches: 6. Germline V gives CDR1 GTSNPN, CDR2 SVGIG (reference sequence). Supplemented by reference TRBV30 and TRBJ2-1, the full variable domain reads SQTIHQWPATLVQPVGSPLSLECTVEGTSNPNLYWYRQAAGRGLQLLFYSVGIGQISSEVPQNLSASRPQDRQFILSSKKLLLSDSGFYLCAWSPGLAGTQFFGPGTRLTVL.

Only a few counts were recorded for this clonotype. The CDR3 sequence: CASTKQGGYTEAFF. CDR3 coding DNA: TGTGCCAGCACCAAACAAGGGGGTTACACTGAAGCTTTCTTT. The chain couples TRBV7-3 to TRBJ1-1, with a tentative D call TRBD1 (6 bases). V was trimmed by 7 bases and J by 3 bases, leaving 15 bases between them. The CDR3 has 14 amino acids. Germline-derived CDR1 and CDR2 are SGHTA and FQGTGA.

On this clonotype: A much larger clone sits a single nucleotide away, making a read error possible. The gene calls are TRBV5-1 and TRBJ1-2, with D perhaps matching TRBD1 (5 bases). Germline lookup yields CDR1 SGHRS and CDR2 YFSETQ. This CDR3 comprises 18 residues. Trimming cost V 0 bases and J 2 bases, with 20 bases left between them. CDR3 DNA: TGCGCCAGCAGCTTGGTTTTAGGGGCCAATTGGGCAAACTATGGCTACACCTTC. Protein product: CASSLVLGANWANYGYTF.

The sample holds many counts of this clonotype. The chain carries TRBV6-1 and TRBJ1-5; D unresolved. CDR3 size: 12 residues. Trimming removed 7 bases at V and 4 bases at J, with 8 bases between. Looked up from germline, CDR1 is MNHNS and CDR2 is SASEGT. The CDR3 here is CASKAENQPQHF. The DNA of the CDR3 is TGTGCCAGCAAGGCAGAAAATCAGCCCCAGCATTTT.

This clonotype appeared many times. The chain has TRBV20-1 and TRBJ1-5; tentative D call: TRBD1 (6 bases). Trimming left V 1 base short and J 1 base short, with 14 bases between. The CDR3 totals 16 residues. Germline CDR1 and CDR2: DFQATT and SNEGSKA (reference sequence). The CDR3, as DNA: TGCAGTGCTAGAGGATCCCAGGGGCAGAGCAATCAGCCCCAGCATTTT. Translation: CSARGSQGQSNQPQHF.

This clonotype came up many times. CDR3 sequence reads: CASSLGVTGVDQPQHF. In DNA, the CDR3 is TGCGCCAGCAGCTTGGGGGTCACAGGGGTTGATCAGCCCCAGCATTTT. The chain is built from TRBV5-1 and TRBJ1-5; 7 bases align to TRBD1. The germline gives CDR1 SGHRS, CDR2 YFSETQ. This CDR3 spans 16 amino acids. V gave up 0 bases and J gave up 5 bases; unmatched junction bases: 8. Full variable domain (outside the CDR3, taken from reference TRBV5-1 and TRBJ1-5): KAGVTQTPRYLIKTRGQQVTLSCSPISGHRSVSWYQQTPGQGLQFLFEYFSETQRNKGNFPGRFSGRQFSNSRSEMNVSTLELGDSALYLCASSLGVTGVDQPQHFGDGTRLSIL.

This clonotype turned up a few times. The chain recombines TRBV5-5 with TRBJ1-1; D unclear. The CDR3 runs 13 residues. V lost 3 bases and J lost 10, with 16 bases in between. The germline gives CDR1 SGHKS, CDR2 YYEKEE (reference sequence). This CDR3 is CASSSTNTTVAFF. In DNA form, the CDR3 reads TGTGCCAGCAGCTCGACGAATACAACGGTAGCTTTCTTT.

This clonotype was observed many times. The J gene is TRBJ1-1, the V gene TRBV4-1, with a possible D match to TRBD1 (5 bases). Germline values: CDR1 MGHRA, CDR2 YSYEKL. V lost 0 bases and J lost 10, with 6 bases in between. The CDR3 extends over 11 amino acids. The CDR3 nucleotides read TGCGCCAGCAGCCAAGACCAGGGAGCTTTCTTT. It codes for CASSQDQGAFF.

In regard to this clonotype: A much larger clonotype is one base distant, so this may be a read error. This chain links TRBV5-6 with TRBJ2-2, with D possibly being TRBD1 (6 bases). The CDR3 runs to 17 residues. Per germline, CDR1 SGHDT and CDR2 YYEEEE. The CDR3 loop is CASSLGGQGRNTGALFF. The CDR3 DNA follows: TGTGCCAGCAGCTTGGGGGGTCAGGGGAGAAACACCGGGGCGCTGTTTTTT.

The sample holds many counts of this clonotype. The chain uses TRBV5-1 and TRBJ2-1, with TRBD1 identical over 7 bases. V dropped 0 bases and J dropped 4; count of bases not matched to a gene: 4. The V gene's germline CDR1 is SGHRS and CDR2 YFSETQ. The CDR3 runs 15 residues. CDR3 DNA sequence: TGCGCCAGCAGCTTGGCACGGACAGGTTACAATGAGCAGTTCTTC. Residues: CASSLARTGYNEQFF.

In its sample, this clonotype was seen many times. V usage is TRBV5-6 and J usage is TRBJ2-3; no clear D gene. V was shortened by 0 bases and J by 1 base, with 6 bases between the two germline ends. CDR3 length equals 14 residues. The V gene's germline CDR1 is SGHDT and CDR2 YYEEEE. In DNA, the CDR3 is TGTGCCAGCAGCTTGGCCTACGGCACAGATACGCAGTATTTT. This encodes CASSLAYGTDTQYF.

This clonotype was recorded at least ten times. The chain combines TRBV7-2 with TRBJ2-3; no clear D gene. CDR1 SGHTA and CDR2 FQGNSA come from the germline V gene. Trimming pared 4 bases from V and 0 bases from J, leaving 8 bases between. CDR3 length: 14 amino acids. The CDR3 DNA reads as TGTGCCAGCAGCTCCGACGGGAGCACAGATACGCAGTATTTT. Encoded protein: CASSSDGSTDTQYF.

The chain employs TRBV19 and TRBJ2-3; D is unresolved. The CDR3 sequence is 11 residues long. Germline assignment: CDR1 LNHDA and CDR2 SQIVND (reference sequence). Between the trimmed V and J ends, which lost 1 base and 4 bases, there was a span of 0 bases. CDR3 loop: CASSIADTQYF. DNA for the CDR3: TGTGCCAGTAGTATAGCAGATACGCAGTATTTT.

This clonotype came up many times. V gene TRBV28 combines with J gene TRBJ1-5, with a weak D call TRBD1 (5 bases). Looked up from germline, CDR1 is MDHEN and CDR2 is SYDVKM. Trimming cost V 5 bases and J 0 bases, with 8 bases left between them. The CDR3 has 14 residues. The CDR3 DNA sequence: TGTGCCAGCAGTAGGGGTTATAGCAATCAGCCCCAGCATTTT. Translation: CASSRGYSNQPQHF.

This clonotype appeared many times. V gene TRBV6-5 combines with J gene TRBJ1-6, with TRBD1 matching 11 bases. The CDR3 has 14 residues. CDR1 MNHEY and CDR2 SVGAGI come from the germline V gene. J gave up 9 bases and V 2 bases, and 0 bases lay outside the gene matches. CDR3 nucleotide sequence: TGTGCCAGCAGTTACGGGACAGGGGGTTCACCCCTCCACTTT. Protein sequence: CASSYGTGGSPLHF.

This clonotype was seen many times. The chain joins TRBV12-3 or TRBV12-4 to TRBJ2-1; D gene ambiguous. V lost 3 bases to trimming and J lost 6 bases, with 9 bases between them. The CDR3 is 13 amino acids. CDR3 region: CASSLFESNEQFF. Here the CDR3 DNA reads TGTGCCAGCAGTTTGTTCGAGAGCAATGAGCAGTTCTTC.

This clonotype was counted at least ten times. This sequence joins TRBV15 and TRBJ2-3; the match to TRBD1 covers 8 bases. Per the germline V gene, CDR1 is LNHNV and CDR2 is YYDKDF (reference sequence). The CDR3 extends over 18 amino acids. J gave up 3 bases and V 0 bases, and 11 bases lay outside the gene matches. CDR3 protein: CATSRDLQGAGSTDTQYF. CDR3 DNA: TGTGCCACCAGCAGAGATCTTCAGGGGGCTGGTTCGACAGATACGCAGTATTTT.

This clonotype has ten or more counts. This chain links TRBV5-1 with TRBJ1-2; maybe TRBD1 (5 bases). The CDR3 runs to 14 residues. V was cut by 0 bases and J by 3 bases, with 9 bases left in between. CDR1 SGHRS and CDR2 YFSETQ come from the germline V gene. CDR3 in amino acids: CASSLAGSDYGYTF. The DNA for the CDR3 is TGCGCCAGCAGCTTGGCAGGGAGCGACTATGGCTACACCTTC.

This clonotype was observed many times. The rearrangement joins TRBV5-1 to TRBJ2-7; unclear D gene. The CDR3 totals 13 residues. CDR1 is SGHRS, CDR2 YFSETQ, per germline. With 4 bases removed from V and 1 base from J, the gap between germline ends came to 9 bases. CDR3 sequence reads: CASSLDGSYEQYF. The CDR3, as DNA: TGCGCCAGCAGCCTGGACGGTTCCTACGAGCAGTACTTC.

This clonotype was counted ten times or more. The J gene is TRBJ1-4, the V gene TRBV3-1; maybe TRBD1 (5 bases). Germline lookup yields CDR1 LGHDT and CDR2 YNNKEL (reference sequence). V was shortened by 4 bases and J by 8 bases, with 14 bases between the two germline ends. The CDR3 is made up of 14 amino acids. This CDR3 reads CASSPGRLREKLFF. CDR3 DNA sequence: TGTGCCAGCAGCCCGGGACGGCTTAGAGAAAAACTGTTTTTT.

This clonotype was seen more than once but under ten times. The chain has TRBV7-2 and TRBJ1-2; TRBD1 agrees at 9 bases. The CDR3 covers 14 residues. With 8 bases clipped from V and 0 bases from J, the junction kept 4 bases outside the gene matches. From germline, CDR1 is SGHTA and CDR2 FQGNSA. This CDR3 reads CASGGQGTNYGYTF. CDR3 sequence (DNA): TGTGCCAGCGGCGGACAGGGGACTAACTATGGCTACACCTTC.

This clonotype was counted many times. The V gene is TRBV15, the J gene TRBJ2-2; 7 bases are shared with TRBD1. The CDR3 runs 17 residues. The germline V gene encodes CDR1 LNHNV and CDR2 YYDKDF (reference sequence). The J segment lost 1 base and the V segment lost 5 bases, leaving 10 bases of the junction unmatched. CDR3 protein: CATSLGNRQGNTGELFF. The CDR3 region has the DNA TGTGCCACCAGCCTTGGGAACCGACAGGGGAACACCGGGGAGCTGTTTTTT.

The chain carries TRBV7-2 and TRBJ2-7; D remains ambiguous. Trimming took off 5 bases at V and 6 bases at J, with 14 bases between the two ends. The length of the CDR3 is 13 residues. Germline loops: CDR1 SGHTA, CDR2 FQGNSA. CDR3 DNA sequence: TGTGCCAGCAGCCCCCATCCAACCAGCGAGCAGTACTTC. Translated, it gives CASSPHPTSEQYF.